This TCR beta chain derives from a study of T-cell memory formation after mild COVID-19. The wider study: TCR clusters were mostly confined to one donor each.

Constant-segment primers served in 5'RACE that generated TCR alpha and TCR beta cDNA libraries bearing sample barcodes and UMIs. TCRdb re-called the 5' RACE reads through MiXCR, storing one row per CDR3 protein. The table includes some 45,000 distinct CDR3 sequences, less than 35% detected once. Study observations and caveats: Later expanders leaned CD4+, whereas clones that contracted between day 15 and 85 were balanced CD4/CD8.

V was cut by 4 bases and J by 6 bases, with 14 bases left in between. Germline CDR1 reads SGHNT; CDR2 reads YENEEA. The CDR3 covers 14 residues. This clonotype was counted between two and nine times. Its antigen is undetermined. The rearrangement links TRBV11-3 to TRBJ2-3, with D perhaps TRBD1 or TRBD2 (5 bases each). The sequence derives from a man aged 18 to 35 who had mild COVID-19 (a few samples of this study predate the infection). Cell type and time point are not known. Sequencing input: PBMCs or a T cell subset sorted from them (not recorded which). CDR3 amino acids: CASSYGALADTQYF. For the CDR3, the DNA is TGTGCCAGCAGCTACGGGGCTTTGGCCGATACGCAGTATTTT.